These 32 T cell receptor beta chains were all obtained from the same sample, sequenced in a study of regulatory T cells in long-lasting Graves disease (dated by TCRdb to the early 2020s). The library was obtained by multiplex PCR. Sequenced on an Illumina HiSeq 4000. iRepertoire HTBI primers and Arm-PCR amplification of CDR3 regions were used to construct TCR beta libraries. In-frame beta chains were kept once TCRdb had trimmed the public reads at Q25 with fastp and called clones with MiXCR. Every CDR3 protein is listed once, alongside the most common genes and DNA of its rows. For this sample there are 400,000 to 500,000 distinct CDR3 sequences; about 16% appear just once. The ten largest clones represent 23% of the sample. This specimen's time point label, per the study, means: newly diagnosed GD, antithyroid drugs for less than 3 months. RNA was extracted from PBMCs in TRIzol for both TCR sequencing and RNA sequencing.

These same data were also listed under a study on T cells in Graves' hyperthyroidism and ophthalmopathy.

The sequenced sample was peripheral blood mononuclear cells (PBMCs), obtained at new diagnosis, from a patient treated with antithyroid drugs. All receptors come from a woman between 18 and 29 years old with Graves disease. Donor details come from another sample of the same person, matched by shared clones.

This clonotype was picked up one time. One base separates it from a far larger clone, so it is likely a read error. This CDR3 is missing its conserved last phenylalanine or tryptophan, likely due to a read error. The DNA is omitted, as the CDR3 cannot be located on it reliably, and the CDR3 follows TCRdb's listing. V is TRBV28 and J is TRBJ2-3; the table's D call of TRBD2 was not tested on the DNA. A total of 13 residues make up the CDR3, ends included. The germline gives CDR1 MDHEN, CDR2 SYDVKM. The CDR3 spells CASSLAHYYEQYL.

The chain joins TRBV6-1 to TRBJ2-1, with D perhaps matching TRBD1 or TRBD2 (6 bases each). Deletions cut 6 bases from V and 2 bases from J, with 14 bases between. The CDR3 sequence is 15 residues long. CDR1 and CDR2 (germline): MNHNS, SASEGT. The CDR3 spells CASRPSRGAYNEQFF. CDR3 in DNA: TGTGCCAGCAGGCCGTCTAGGGGGGCCTACAATGAGCAGTTCTTC.

Details on this clonotype: The junction differs from germline at one of its ends, possibly a read error. This rearrangement joins TRBV6-1 to TRBJ2-1, with 8 bases lining up with TRBD2. CDR3 size: 16 residues. Germline loops: CDR1 MNHNS, CDR2 SASEGT. CDR3 nucleotides: TGTGCCAGCAGAATAAGCGGGAGAGACGCCTACAATGAGCGGTTCTTC. Its protein product is CASRISGRDAYNERFF.

There are many counts of this clonotype. CDR3 residues: CATRDSSYEQYF. The CDR3, as DNA: TGTGCCACCCGGGACTCCTCCTACGAGCAGTACTTC. The chain links TRBV2 to TRBJ2-7, with D tentatively TRBD2 (6 bases). The CDR3 runs 12 residues. Trimming pared 10 bases from V and 0 bases from J, leaving 10 bases between. The V gene's germline CDR1 is SNHLY and CDR2 FYNNEI.

In this sample, this clonotype turned up a few times. The rearrangement joins TRBV28 to TRBJ1-6; tentative D call: TRBD1 (5 bases). This CDR3 has 17 residues. The V gene's germline CDR1 is MDHEN and CDR2 SYDVKM. The V end lost 1 base, the J end lost 5 bases, and 15 bases lay between the germline ends. The CDR3 sequence: CASSLSSGQGHNSPLHF. The CDR3 DNA follows: TGTGCCAGCAGTTTATCCTCCGGCCAGGGCCATAATTCACCCCTCCACTTT.

This clonotype appeared many times. The CDR3 region has the DNA TGTGCCAGCAGTTACAGTGGACAATCTAACTATGGCTACACCTTC. This encodes CASSYSGQSNYGYTF. The genes are TRBV6-5 and TRBJ1-2; possible D gene TRBD1, 5 bases. This CDR3 has 15 residues. Germline lookup yields CDR1 MNHEY and CDR2 SVGAGI. V lost 2 bases, J lost 0 bases, and 10 bases lay in between.

This clonotype was seen ten or more times. The chain combines TRBV2 with TRBJ1-5; no definite D call. There are 13 residues in the CDR3. Per the germline V gene, CDR1 is SNHLY and CDR2 is FYNNEI. V dropped 2 bases and J dropped 10 bases, with 12 bases sitting between them. CDR3 nucleotide sequence: TGTGCCAGCAGTGAAACTCCGACAACACCCCAGCATTTT. It encodes CASSETPTTPQHF.

The chain combines TRBV9 with TRBJ1-1; 7 positions match TRBD1. J lost 4 bases, V lost 3 bases, and 18 bases had no gene match. The germline CDR1 and CDR2 sequences are SGDLS and YYNGEE. This CDR3 has 18 residues. CDR3 sequence: CASSGKDGAGGRVTEAFF. The CDR3 nucleotides are TGTGCCAGCAGCGGGAAAGATGGGGCAGGGGGTCGGGTCACTGAAGCTTTCTTT.

This clonotype was seen at least ten times. V and J are TRBV5-1 and TRBJ2-7, with 8 bases fitting TRBD2. The V segment lost 6 bases and the J segment 5 bases; nucleotides outside the gene matches: 10. Per germline, CDR1 SGHRS and CDR2 YFSETQ. The CDR3 is 14 residues long. Here the CDR3 DNA reads TGCGCCAGCACCCCTTTTGCGGGAGGAAACGAGCAGTACTTC. It specifies CASTPFAGGNEQYF.

With regard to this clonotype: Possible read error: a much larger clone is one base away. The chain carries TRBV18 and TRBJ2-7, with D unclear. Germline V gene sequence: CDR1 KGHSH, CDR2 LQKENI. The CDR3 runs to 13 residues. The DNA of the CDR3 is TGTGCCAGCTCACGTAATCACCTCTACGGGCAGTACTTC. Protein: CASSRNHLYGQYF.

This clonotype has ten or more counts. This chain uses TRBV29-1 with TRBJ1-2; TRBD1 aligns across 9 bases. The CDR3 extends over 15 amino acids. The V and J ends lost 1 base and 4 bases, in that order; junction bases with no gene match: 7. Germline V gene data show CDR1 as SQVTM and CDR2 as ANQGSEA. The CDR3 is CSVEATGTGTYGYTF. In DNA, the CDR3 is TGCAGCGTTGAAGCCACTGGGACAGGGACCTATGGCTACACCTTC. Together with reference TRBV29-1 and TRBJ1-2, the CDR3 gives the full variable domain: SAVISQKPSRDICQRGTSLTIQCQVDSQVTMMFWYRQQPGQSLTLIATANQGSEATYESGFVIDKFPISRPNLTFSTLTVSNMSPEDSSIYLCSVEATGTGTYGYTFGSGTRLTVV.

As regards this clonotype: A much more abundant neighbour one base away suggests this may be a read error. The rearrangement links TRBV11-2 to TRBJ2-4; D might be TRBD1 or TRBD2, each matching 5 bases. Trimming removed 7 bases at V and 7 bases at J, with 17 bases between. This CDR3 has 14 residues. The germline V gene has CDR1 SGHAT and CDR2 FQNNGV. CDR3: CASNGWEKGNIQYF. CDR3 nucleotides: TGTGCCAGCAACGGCTGGGAGAAGGGGAACATTCAGTACTTC.

This clonotype came up many times. This chain uses TRBV20-1 with TRBJ2-1; 9 positions match TRBD2. There are 17 residues in the CDR3. V shed 1 base and J 3 bases; nucleotides not matched to a gene: 10. The germline CDR1 and CDR2 sequences are DFQATT and SNEGSKA (reference sequence). The CDR3 loop reads CSARADRAGGSYNEQFF. The CDR3 DNA reads TGCAGTGCTAGAGCCGACCGGGCGGGAGGGAGCTACAATGAGCAGTTCTTC.

This clonotype was counted at least ten times. The DNA for the CDR3 is TGTGCCTGGAGTGTGGGGGTTGGAACAGATACGCAGTATTTT. Translating it yields CAWSVGVGTDTQYF. This rearrangement joins TRBV30 to TRBJ2-3; the D gene could be TRBD1 or TRBD2 (5 bases each). The V and J ends lost 0 bases and 3 bases respectively, with 10 bases between them. Germline V gene data show CDR1 as GTSNPN and CDR2 as SVGIG (reference sequence). The CDR3 loop spans 14 amino acids. Full variable domain (missing parts from reference TRBV30 and TRBJ2-3): SQTIHQWPATLVQPVGSPLSLECTVEGTSNPNLYWYRQAAGRGLQLLFYSVGIGQISSEVPQNLSASRPQDRQFILSSKKLLLSDSGFYLCAWSVGVGTDTQYFGPGTRLTVL.

This chain uses TRBV25-1 with TRBJ2-5; 8 bases line up with TRBD2. The germline CDR1 and CDR2 sequences are MGHDK and SYGVNS. There are 15 residues in the CDR3. The junction had 3 bases not matched to a gene; V was cut back by 0 bases and J by 3 bases. The CDR3 protein is CASSEYGGAEETQYF. For the CDR3, the DNA is TGTGCCAGCAGTGAATACGGGGGGGCTGAAGAGACCCAGTACTTC.

This clonotype appeared a few times. The V call is TRBV24-1, the J call TRBJ1-3; D call uncertain. The germline V gene has CDR1 KGHDR and CDR2 SFDVKD. The CDR3 totals 15 residues. The ends were cut back, 1 base at V and 4 bases at J, with 10 bases in the middle. The CDR3 DNA reads TGTGCCACCAGTGATTTCGAGGATAGAGGAAACACCATATATTTT. Protein: CATSDFEDRGNTIYF.

The chain carries TRBV5-5 and TRBJ2-1, with 7 bases aligning to TRBD1. The junction had 6 bases not matched to a gene; V was cut back by 4 bases and J by 2 bases. The length of the CDR3 is 15 residues. CDR1 is SGHKS, CDR2 YYEKEE, per germline (reference sequence). CDR3 nucleotide sequence: TGTGCCAGCAGCCCCGGGACAGTTACCTACAATGAGCAGTTCTTC. Its translation: CASSPGTVTYNEQFF.

The V gene is TRBV12-3 or TRBV12-4, the J gene TRBJ2-5; 9 bases are a match to TRBD2. This CDR3 has 16 residues. J was trimmed by 4 bases and V by 4 bases; bases with no gene match: 10. CDR3 DNA sequence: TGTGCCAGCAGTTCCGGGGATAGCGGGAGAGGAGAGACCCAGTACTTC. It encodes CASSSGDSGRGETQYF.

In this sample, this clonotype turned up many times. The chain employs TRBV20-1 and TRBJ2-1, with a weak D call TRBD2 (6 bases). The CDR3 loop spans 13 amino acids. Trimming cost V 4 bases and J 2 bases, with 9 bases left between them. Germline V lookup: CDR1 DFQATT, CDR2 SNEGSKA (reference sequence). The CDR3 coding sequence is TGCAGTGCTAATAGCGGAGCCTACAATGAGCAGTTCTTC. Amino acid sequence: CSANSGAYNEQFF.

This clonotype has ten or more counts. The chain employs TRBV28 and TRBJ1-1; possibly TRBD1 for D (5 bases). The CDR3 has 15 residues. CDR1 MDHEN and CDR2 SYDVKM come from the germline V gene. The ends were cut back, 3 bases at V and 2 bases at J, with 13 bases in the middle. The CDR3 sequence: CASSFRGGPNTEAFF. CDR3 bases: TGTGCCAGCAGTTTTCGCGGGGGACCCAACACTGAAGCTTTCTTT.

This clonotype was picked up many times. This chain joins TRBV12-3 or TRBV12-4 and TRBJ2-1, with TRBD2 matching over 12 bases. The trim removed 9 bases at V and 5 bases at J, leaving 2 bases unmatched. This CDR3 is 13 amino acids long. The DNA of the CDR3 is TGTGCCAGTGGACTAGCGGGGAACAATGAGCAGTTCTTC. Protein product: CASGLAGNNEQFF.

Notes on this clonotype: A much more abundant neighbour one base away suggests this may be a read error. The chain links TRBV7-2 to TRBJ2-3; 7 nucleotides match TRBD2. The V gene's germline CDR1 is SGHTA and CDR2 FQGNSA. The CDR3 has 16 amino acids. CDR3 in DNA: TGTGCCAGCAGCTTAGGGCTAGCGGTCCCCACAGATATGCAGTATTTT. Translation gives CASSLGLAVPTDMQYF.

J is TRBJ1-1 and V is TRBV9; 9 nucleotides agree with TRBD1. Trimming cost V 3 bases and J 4 bases; bases outside gene matches: 4. Germline V gene data show CDR1 as SGDLS and CDR2 as YYNGEE. The CDR3 contains 14 residues. The DNA for the CDR3 is TGTGCCAGCAGCGGTACGACAGGGGGCACTGAAGCTTTCTTT. Amino acid sequence: CASSGTTGGTEAFF.

There are many counts of this clonotype. The chain recombines TRBV11-3 with TRBJ1-2, with D unclear. Germline CDR1 SGHNT, CDR2 YENEEA. Trimming removed 2 bases at V and 6 bases at J, with 16 bases between. There are 15 residues in the CDR3. The DNA for the CDR3 is TGTGCCAGCAGCTTAATCGGGAGTCCCAGAGATGGCTACACCTTC. Its translation: CASSLIGSPRDGYTF. Full variable domain (remainder filled in from reference TRBV11-3 and TRBJ1-2): EAGVVQSPRYKIIEKKQPVAFWCNPISGHNTLYWYLQNLGQGPELLIRYENEEAVDDSQLPKDRFSAERLKGVDSTLKIQPAELGDSAVYLCASSLIGSPRDGYTFGSGTRLTVV.

This clonotype was picked up a small number of times. The chain couples TRBV18 to TRBJ2-7; D is ambiguous. V lost 1 base, J lost 6 bases, and 10 bases lay in between. Germline V gene sequence: CDR1 KGHSH, CDR2 LQKENI. The CDR3 totals 13 residues. This chain's CDR3 is CASSPQGMSEQYF. The CDR3 region has the DNA TGTGCCAGCTCACCACAGGGAATGAGCGAGCAGTACTTC.

This chain uses TRBV24-1 with TRBJ2-3; 8 nucleotides agree with TRBD2. The CDR3 spans 17 residues. V lost 2 bases, J lost 1 base, and 7 bases stayed unmatched. Germline loops: CDR1 KGHDR, CDR2 SFDVKD. The CDR3 loop reads CATSDSRGLAGTDTQYF. In nucleotides, the CDR3 is TGTGCCACCAGTGATTCCCGAGGACTAGCAGGCACAGATACGCAGTATTTT.

The V gene is TRBV5-1, the J gene TRBJ2-1, with 9 bases matching TRBD1. Germline-derived CDR1 and CDR2 are SGHRS and YFSETQ. Trimming removed 4 bases from V and 0 bases from J; junction bases left unmatched: 17. The CDR3 spans 20 residues. The CDR3 DNA follows: TGCGCCAGCAGCACCCCGGCGGGACAGGGTTCCCCGAGCTCCTACAATGAGCAGTTCTTC. Translating gives CASSTPAGQGSPSSYNEQFF.

J is TRBJ2-3 and V is TRBV20-1, with a tentative D call TRBD2 (6 bases). Trimming pared 0 bases from V and 5 bases from J, leaving 21 bases between. The germline V gene has CDR1 DFQATT and CDR2 SNEGSKA (reference sequence). There are 17 residues in the CDR3. CDR3 nucleotides: TGCAGTGCTAGAGATTCCCAGGACGGGAGTCCGAGAGATACGCAGTATTTT. Translating it yields CSARDSQDGSPRDTQYF.

This chain links TRBV6-5 with TRBJ2-5; D gene ambiguous. Germline CDR1 and CDR2: MNHEY and SVGAGI. The CDR3 length is 13 residues. V was shortened by 3 bases and J by 4 bases, with 9 bases between the two germline ends. CDR3 in DNA: TGTGCCAGCAGTTATTCAGCTCGAGAGACCCAGTACTTC. Amino acid sequence: CASSYSARETQYF.

The chain links TRBV6-1 to TRBJ2-2; tentative D call: TRBD2 (5 bases). The CDR3 is 15 residues long. With 7 bases removed from V and 2 bases from J, the gap between germline ends came to 14 bases. Per germline, CDR1 MNHNS and CDR2 SASEGT. The CDR3 is CASTGLAHNTGELFF. The CDR3 coding sequence is TGTGCCAGCACCGGGCTAGCCCATAACACCGGGGAGCTGTTTTTT.

This chain joins TRBV5-6 and TRBJ2-7; D possibly corresponds to TRBD1 (6 bases). The CDR3 length is 14 residues. V was clipped by 4 bases and J by 2 bases, with 13 bases between them. From germline, CDR1 is SGHDT and CDR2 YYEEEE. CDR3 coding DNA: TGTGCCAGCAGCCCAGGGACAAATCCCTACGAGCAGTACTTC. Translation gives CASSPGTNPYEQYF.

The sample holds a few counts of this clonotype. The chain is built from TRBV24-1 and TRBJ1-4, with D possibly being TRBD1 (5 bases). Germline-derived CDR1 and CDR2 are KGHDR and SFDVKD. The CDR3 is made up of 14 amino acids. V shed 4 bases and J shed 0 bases, with 5 bases lying between them. Here the CDR3 reads CATSEGATNEKLFF. The CDR3 DNA follows: TGTGCCACCAGTGAGGGGGCAACTAATGAAAAACTGTTTTTT.